One sample yielded the 27 T cell receptor beta chains listed below, sequenced in a study of shared clonotypes between healthy human individuals. CD45RO-negative, CCR7-selected cells formed the naive CD8 fraction, which excluded terminally differentiated effector memory CD45RA+ cells. Repertoires were generated with immunoSEQ multiplex PCR, while TCRdb's copy carries only in-frame clones and drops some. The sample shows about 2.1 million clones, about 92% of them seen only once. Source material: naive CD8+ T cells from PBMCs. These receptors were taken from a young man in good health. Some clones in this sample may be carry-over from other donors' samples.

The chain couples TRBV6-1 to TRBJ2-1; TRBD2 aligns across 8 bases. CDR1 is MNHNS and CDR2 is SASEGT in the germline V gene. The CDR3 runs 16 residues. J gave up 3 bases and V 3 bases, and 7 bases lay outside the gene matches. The CDR3 nucleotides read TGTGCCAGCAGTGACTACGGACTAGCTTTCTACAATGAGCAGTTCTTC. Translation: CASSDYGLAFYNEQFF.

J is TRBJ1-2 and V is TRBV19; the D is unclear. V was pared by 5 bases and J by 4 bases, with 11 bases between. The CDR3 is 13 amino acids. Per germline, CDR1 LNHDA and CDR2 SQIVND (reference sequence). For the CDR3, the DNA is TGTGCCAGTAGTGAGACCGCGTTCTATGGCTACACCTTC. Protein product: CASSETAFYGYTF.

The rearrangement links TRBV6-4 to TRBJ2-1; unclear D gene. Trimming removed 1 base from V and 5 bases from J, with 6 bases in between. CDR3 size: 13 residues. The germline CDR1 and CDR2 sequences are MRHNA and SNTAGT. The CDR3 loop reads CASSDWQNNEQFF. CDR3 nucleotides: TGTGCCAGCAGTGACTGGCAGAACAATGAGCAGTTCTTC.

The chain employs TRBV28 and TRBJ1-5; D is perhaps TRBD1 (6 bases). Germline loops: CDR1 MDHEN, CDR2 SYDVKM. The V and J ends lost 8 bases and 0 bases respectively, with 23 bases between them. The length of the CDR3 is 18 residues. The CDR3 coding sequence is TGTGCCAGCCTAACTCCGGCAGGGGTGTTTTATAGCAATCAGCCCCAGCATTTT. Its protein is CASLTPAGVFYSNQPQHF.

J is TRBJ2-3 and V is TRBV9; D might be TRBD2 (6 bases). Germline CDR1 is SGDLS and CDR2 is YYNGEE. Trimming removed 4 bases at V and 2 bases at J, with 14 bases between. The CDR3 contains 15 residues. The CDR3 spells CASSFFGGDTDTQYF. CDR3 DNA: TGTGCCAGCAGCTTTTTTGGAGGGGACACAGATACGCAGTATTTT.

J is TRBJ2-1 and V is TRBV27; D is ambiguous. Germline V gives CDR1 MNHEY, CDR2 SMNVEV (reference sequence). The CDR3 sequence is 13 residues long. The V and J ends lost 8 bases and 3 bases respectively, with 11 bases between them. CDR3 nucleotides: TGTGCCAGCGGTGCGCTTGTCTACAATGAGCAGTTCTTC. This gives the protein CASGALVYNEQFF.

The V and J genes are TRBV7-2 and TRBJ1-1; no firm D call. Deletions cut 7 bases from V and 10 bases from J, with 37 bases between. Germline assignment: CDR1 SGHTA and CDR2 FQGNSA. The length of the CDR3 is 19 residues. CDR3 DNA: TGTGCCAGCACCAGAAGAGTGGGTCCGGAACCTATAACAAGGGTCGGAGCTTTCTTT. Its translation: CASTRRVGPEPITRVGAFF.

The genes are TRBV11-1 and TRBJ2-5, with 8 bases lining up with TRBD2. Germline lookup yields CDR1 SGHAT and CDR2 FQDESV (reference sequence). V lost 4 bases, J lost 5 bases, and 9 bases stayed unmatched. The CDR3 consists of 15 residues. For the CDR3, the DNA is TGTGCCAGCAGCTCGAGACTAGCGTTCTCCGAGACCCAGTACTTC. This gives the protein CASSSRLAFSETQYF. Based on the CDR3 plus reference TRBV11-1 and TRBJ2-5, the full variable domain is EAEVAQSPRYKITEKSQAVAFWCDPISGHATLYWYRQILGQGPELLVQFQDESVVDDSQLPKDRFSAERLKGVDSTLKIQPAELGDSAMYLCASSSRLAFSETQYFGPGTRLLVL.

Notes on this clone: Other DNA sequences in the same sample also yield this CDR3. CDR3 in DNA: TGTGCCAGCAGTCCTCGACAGGGCAATCAGCCCCAGCATTTT. The encoded protein is CASSPRQGNQPQHF. This chain connects TRBV27 to TRBJ1-5; tentatively, D is TRBD1 (6 bases). This CDR3 spans 14 amino acids. Trimming stripped 5 bases from V and 2 bases from J, with 10 bases between. The germline gives CDR1 MNHEY, CDR2 SMNVEV (reference sequence).

The rearrangement uses TRBV5-1 and TRBJ2-3; TRBD2 matches 9 bases. Germline CDR1 reads SGHRS; CDR2 reads YFSETQ. After removal of 2 bases from V and 2 bases from J, the junction contained 6 bases not matched to a gene. CDR3 size: 16 residues. Here the CDR3 DNA reads TGCGCCAGCAGCTTTTCAAGCGGGGGGACCACAGATACGCAGTATTTT. Its translation: CASSFSSGGTTDTQYF.

This sequence joins TRBV27 and TRBJ2-7; D not certain. The CDR3 loop spans 13 amino acids. The V gene's germline CDR1 is MNHEY and CDR2 SMNVEV (reference sequence). The V and J ends lost 6 bases and 7 bases respectively, with 16 bases between them. CDR3 residues: CASSVVDRTEQYF. The DNA for the CDR3 is TGTGCCAGCAGCGTCGTGGACCGTACGGAGCAGTACTTC.

This clone has a single count. The rearrangement uses TRBV27 and TRBJ2-6; 9 bases are a match to TRBD2. This CDR3 spans 16 amino acids. The V gene end was trimmed by 7 bases and the J gene end by 0 bases; junction bases not matched to a gene: 4. CDR1 and CDR2 from the germline V gene are MNHEY and SMNVEV (reference sequence). The CDR3 loop is CASMRGGFSGANVLTF. CDR3 coding DNA: TGTGCCAGCATGCGGGGGGGATTCTCTGGGGCCAACGTCCTGACTTTC.

The V call is TRBV18, the J call TRBJ1-2, with 9 bases that match TRBD1. There are 15 residues in the CDR3. Germline assignment: CDR1 KGHSH and CDR2 LQKENI. Germline trimming cut 3 bases from V and 4 bases from J; bases unmatched to any gene: 6. The CDR3 is CASSPPGQGRYGYTF. DNA for the CDR3: TGTGCCAGCTCACCTCCGGGACAGGGACGCTATGGCTACACCTTC.

This clone was observed a handful of times. The V and J genes are TRBV7-9 and TRBJ1-5; TRBD1 is a possible D gene (5 bases). V was trimmed by 3 bases and J by 7 bases, leaving 7 bases between them. The germline gives CDR1 SEHNR, CDR2 FQNEAQ (reference sequence). The CDR3 sequence is 12 residues long. CDR3 DNA: TGTGCCAGCAGCTTGAAGGGGCAGCCCCAGCATTTT. Protein: CASSLKGQPQHF.

The chain carries TRBV7-6 and TRBJ2-2, with 9 positions matching TRBD1. This CDR3 is built from 16 residues. The J segment lost 13 bases and the V segment lost 4 bases, leaving 16 bases of the junction unmatched. The germline V gene has CDR1 SGHVS and CDR2 FNYEAQ. The CDR3 reads CASSSGDRAPSDGLFF. The CDR3 region has the DNA TGTGCCAGCAGCTCCGGGGACAGGGCCCCCAGTGACGGGCTGTTTTTT.

The genes are TRBV27 and TRBJ2-3, with 9 bases that match TRBD2. V lost 3 bases and J lost 0; bases outside the gene matches: 4. Germline assignment: CDR1 MNHEY and CDR2 SMNVEV (reference sequence). This CDR3 region has 16 residues. Here the CDR3 DNA reads TGTGCCAGCAGTTTTAGCGGGAGAACTAGCACAGATACGCAGTATTTT. Translating it yields CASSFSGRTSTDTQYF.

V gene TRBV12-5 combines with J gene TRBJ2-3; weak D call: TRBD2 (5 bases). Germline V CDR1 and CDR2: LGHNT, FRNRAP. The CDR3 is made up of 17 amino acids. The V end was cut by 11 bases, the J end by 0 bases, with 24 bases between. CDR3 residues: CAGEWVGCVGSTDTQYF. CDR3 sequence (DNA): TGTGCTGGGGAGTGGGTAGGGTGTGTTGGGAGCACAGATACGCAGTATTTT. Looking up the rest from reference TRBV12-5 and TRBJ2-3 gives the full variable domain: DARVTQTPRHKVTEMGQEVTMRCQPILGHNTVFWYRQTMMQGLELLAYFRNRAPLDDSGMPKDRFSAEMPDATLATLKIQPSEPRDSAVYFCAGEWVGCVGSTDTQYFGPGTRLTVL.

With respect to this clone: This CDR3 is also generated by other DNA sequences in the sample. V gene TRBV19 combines with J gene TRBJ1-5; D remains unclear. Trimming removed 5 bases from V and 3 bases from J, with 5 bases in between. The length of the CDR3 is 12 residues. Germline CDR1 LNHDA, CDR2 SQIVND (reference sequence). CDR3 sequence (DNA): TGTGCCAGTAGTCGGACCAATCAGCCCCAGCATTTT. Translating gives CASSRTNQPQHF.

This rearrangement joins TRBV11-3 to TRBJ1-1; D is perhaps TRBD1 (6 bases). V dropped 4 bases and J dropped 1 base, with 13 bases sitting between them. The length of the CDR3 is 15 residues. CDR1 and CDR2 from the germline V gene are SGHNT and YENEEA. CDR3 DNA sequence: TGTGCCAGCAGCTCCTCAGGGGAGGCGAACACTGAAGCTTTCTTT. Translated: CASSSSGEANTEAFF.

The chain recombines TRBV28 with TRBJ2-1, with 8 bases matching TRBD2. The CDR3 contains 15 residues. Germline-derived CDR1 and CDR2 are MDHEN and SYDVKM. V dropped 2 bases and J dropped 2; count of bases not matched to a gene: 2. The CDR3 spells CASSLPREAYNEQFF. The CDR3 bases are TGTGCCAGCAGTTTACCGCGGGAGGCCTACAATGAGCAGTTCTTC.

The V and J genes are TRBV5-1 and TRBJ2-7; TRBD2 matches at 9 bases. CDR1 is SGHRS and CDR2 is YFSETQ in the germline V gene. J lost 4 bases, V lost 2 bases, and 7 bases had no gene match. The CDR3 runs 15 residues. CDR3: CASSFGASGTYEQYF. CDR3 coding DNA: TGCGCCAGCAGCTTTGGCGCTAGCGGGACATACGAGCAGTACTTC.

The CDR3 loop is CASSLVFGEAFF. CDR3 sequence (DNA): TGTGCCAGCAGCTTAGTTTTCGGCGAAGCTTTCTTT. The chain combines TRBV7-9 with TRBJ1-1; D is uncertain. V shed 1 base and J shed 8 bases, with 8 bases lying between them. Germline V gene data show CDR1 as SEHNR and CDR2 as FQNEAQ (reference sequence). The CDR3 contains 12 residues.

This chain uses TRBV6-6 with TRBJ2-7; 8 bases are a match to TRBD2. The CDR3 contains 16 residues. CDR1 is MNHNY, CDR2 SVGAGI, per germline (reference sequence). The V and J ends lost 0 bases and 3 bases, in that order; junction bases with no gene match: 7. CDR3 residues: CASSYSPTSANYEQYF. The CDR3 DNA is TGTGCCAGCAGTTACTCCCCGACTAGCGCCAACTACGAGCAGTACTTC.

The CDR3, as DNA: TGTGCCAGCAGTTCCGGGACTAGCGGGATTCTCCACGAGCAGTACTTC. Translation: CASSSGTSGILHEQYF. This chain joins TRBV27 and TRBJ2-7; 13 bases are a match to TRBD2. J was trimmed by 5 bases and V by 4 bases; bases with no gene match: 8. This CDR3 has 16 residues. Germline V gives CDR1 MNHEY, CDR2 SMNVEV (reference sequence).

This chain uses TRBV7-8 with TRBJ2-5, with TRBD2 matching 10 bases. J gave up 4 bases and V 5 bases, and 7 bases lay outside the gene matches. Germline V gene lookup returns CDR1 SGHVS and CDR2 FQNEAQ. The CDR3 totals 15 residues. The CDR3 region has the DNA TGTGCCAGCAGCCCCATCAGCGGGAGGGGAGAGACCCAGTACTTC. Encoded protein: CASSPISGRGETQYF.

The chain has TRBV25-1 and TRBJ2-3; possibly TRBD2 for D (6 bases). V was clipped by 5 bases and J by 4 bases, with 16 bases between them. Germline assignment: CDR1 MGHDK and CDR2 SYGVNS. The CDR3 totals 15 residues. CDR3: CASSPLRDGADTQYF. The CDR3 DNA sequence: TGTGCCAGCAGTCCCTTGCGGGACGGGGCAGATACGCAGTATTTT.

The chain combines TRBV9 with TRBJ2-7; 8 bases align to TRBD1. Germline lookup yields CDR1 SGDLS and CDR2 YYNGEE. CDR3 length: 15 amino acids. The V gene end was trimmed by 4 bases and the J gene end by 5 bases; junction bases not matched to a gene: 11. CDR3 sequence (DNA): TGTGCCAGCAGCTTGACAGGGGAATTGTTACACGAGCAGTACTTC. Residues: CASSLTGELLHEQYF.